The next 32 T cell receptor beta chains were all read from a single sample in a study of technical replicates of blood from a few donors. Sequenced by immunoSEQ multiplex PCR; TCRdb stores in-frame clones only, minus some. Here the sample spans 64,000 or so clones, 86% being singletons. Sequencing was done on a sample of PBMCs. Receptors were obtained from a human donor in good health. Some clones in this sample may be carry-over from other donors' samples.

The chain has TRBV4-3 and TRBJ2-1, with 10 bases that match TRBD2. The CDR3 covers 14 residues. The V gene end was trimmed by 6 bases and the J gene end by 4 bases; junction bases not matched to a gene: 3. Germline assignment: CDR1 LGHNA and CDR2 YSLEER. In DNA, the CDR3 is TGCGCCAGCAGTCATAGCGGGGGGTACAATGAGCAGTTCTTC. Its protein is CASSHSGGYNEQFF.

CDR3 nucleotides: TGTGCCAGCAGCGTAGCGGGGGGGCCGGTAAAGACCCAGTACTTC. Protein sequence: CASSVAGGPVKTQYF. The chain joins TRBV9 to TRBJ2-5; 8 bases line up with TRBD2. There are 15 residues in the CDR3. The V segment lost 0 bases and the J segment 6 bases; nucleotides outside the gene matches: 7. Germline-derived CDR1 and CDR2 are SGDLS and YYNGEE.

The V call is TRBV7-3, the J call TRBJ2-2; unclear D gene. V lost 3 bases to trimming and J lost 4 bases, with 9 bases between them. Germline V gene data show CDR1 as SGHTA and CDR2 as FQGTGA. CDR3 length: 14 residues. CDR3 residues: CASSFLAGTGELFF. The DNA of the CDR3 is TGTGCCAGCAGCTTTCTGGCAGGCACCGGGGAGCTGTTTTTT.

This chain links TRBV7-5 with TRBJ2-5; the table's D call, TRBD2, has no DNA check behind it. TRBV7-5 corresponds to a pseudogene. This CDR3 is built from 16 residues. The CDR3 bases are TGTGTCAGAAGCTTAGTTATTTCGGGAAGGCAAGAGACCCAGTACTTC. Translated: CVRSLVISGRQETQYF.

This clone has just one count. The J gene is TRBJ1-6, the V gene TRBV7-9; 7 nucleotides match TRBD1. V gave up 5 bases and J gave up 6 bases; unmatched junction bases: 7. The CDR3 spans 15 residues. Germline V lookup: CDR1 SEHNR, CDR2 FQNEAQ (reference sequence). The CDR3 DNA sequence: TGTGCCAGCAGCCAAGGGGACAGATTTAATTCACCCCTCCACTTT. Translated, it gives CASSQGDRFNSPLHF. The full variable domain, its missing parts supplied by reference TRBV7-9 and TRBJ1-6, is DTGVSQNPRHKITKRGQNVTFRCDPISEHNRLYWYRQTLGQGPEFLTYFQNEAQLEKSRLLSDRFSAERPKGSFSTLEIQRTEQGDSAMYLCASSQGDRFNSPLHFGNGTRLTVT.

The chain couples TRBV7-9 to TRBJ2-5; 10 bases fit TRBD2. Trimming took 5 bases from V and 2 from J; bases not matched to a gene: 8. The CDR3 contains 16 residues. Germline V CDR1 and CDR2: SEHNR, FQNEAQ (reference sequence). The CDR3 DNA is TGTGCCAGCAGCCTCCTAAGCGGGGGGGATCAAGAGACCCAGTACTTC. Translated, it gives CASSLLSGGDQETQYF.

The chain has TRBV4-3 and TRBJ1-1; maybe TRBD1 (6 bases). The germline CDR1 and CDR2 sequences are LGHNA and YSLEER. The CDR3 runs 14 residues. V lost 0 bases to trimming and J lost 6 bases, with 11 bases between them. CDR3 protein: CASSQDLQGPEAFF. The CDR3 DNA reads TGCGCCAGCAGCCAAGATCTACAGGGCCCTGAAGCTTTCTTT.

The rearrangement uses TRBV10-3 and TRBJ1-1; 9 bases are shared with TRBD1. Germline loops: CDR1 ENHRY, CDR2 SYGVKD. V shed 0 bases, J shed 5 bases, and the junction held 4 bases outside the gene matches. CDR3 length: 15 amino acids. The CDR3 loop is CAISESQGAGTEAFF. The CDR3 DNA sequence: TGTGCCATCAGTGAGTCACAGGGGGCAGGGACTGAAGCTTTCTTT.

In nucleotides, the CDR3 is TGCGCCAGCAGCTTGGGTGGGGGGGCCGCAAAAAACATTCAGTACTTC. Translation gives CASSLGGGAAKNIQYF. The gene calls are TRBV5-1 and TRBJ2-4; D possibly corresponds to TRBD2 (7 bases). The CDR3 has 16 residues. Germline V CDR1 and CDR2: SGHRS, YFSETQ. V dropped 0 bases and J dropped 4 bases, with 14 bases sitting between them.

The CDR3 loop reads CASSQEGGGYGYTF. CDR3 bases: TGCGCCAGCAGCCAAGAAGGGGGTGGATATGGCTACACCTTC. The chain links TRBV4-3 to TRBJ1-2; the D gene is possibly TRBD1 (6 bases). Trimming took 0 bases from V and 5 from J, leaving 10 bases between them. Per germline, CDR1 LGHNA and CDR2 YSLEER. This CDR3 has 14 amino acids.

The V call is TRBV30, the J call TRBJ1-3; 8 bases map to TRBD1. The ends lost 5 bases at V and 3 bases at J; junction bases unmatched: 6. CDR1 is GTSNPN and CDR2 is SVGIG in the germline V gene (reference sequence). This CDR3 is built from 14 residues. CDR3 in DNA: TGTGCCTGGTGGGACAGGCGGATTGGAAACACCATATATTTT. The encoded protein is CAWWDRRIGNTIYF.

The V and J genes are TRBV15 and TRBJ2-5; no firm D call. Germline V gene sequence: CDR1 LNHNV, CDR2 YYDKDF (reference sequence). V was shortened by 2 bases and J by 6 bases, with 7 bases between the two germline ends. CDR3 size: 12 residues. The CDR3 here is CATSRLEQTQYF. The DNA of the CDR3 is TGTGCCACCAGCAGACTAGAGCAGACCCAGTACTTC.

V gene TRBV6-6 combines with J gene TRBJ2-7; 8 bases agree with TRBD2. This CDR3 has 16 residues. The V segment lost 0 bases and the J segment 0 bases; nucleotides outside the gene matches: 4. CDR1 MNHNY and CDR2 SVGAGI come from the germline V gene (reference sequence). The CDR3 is CASSYSVAGSSYEQYF. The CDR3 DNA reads TGTGCCAGCAGTTACTCGGTAGCGGGGAGCTCCTACGAGCAGTACTTC.

CDR3 bases: TGCGCCAGCAGCCAAGATCGTTGGAACACTGAAGCTTTCTTT. Translating it yields CASSQDRWNTEAFF. V and J are TRBV4-1 and TRBJ1-1, with unresolved D. Germline assignment: CDR1 MGHRA and CDR2 YSYEKL. The ends were cut back, 0 bases at V and 1 base at J, with 6 bases in the middle. The CDR3 spans 14 residues.

The CDR3 spells CASSGSASGGFYEQFF. CDR3 coding DNA: TGTGCCAGCAGCGGAAGTGCTAGCGGGGGGTTCTATGAGCAGTTCTTC. The chain uses TRBV9 and TRBJ2-1, with 11 positions matching TRBD2. Germline V gene sequence: CDR1 SGDLS, CDR2 YYNGEE. The CDR3 is made up of 16 amino acids. V lost 3 bases, J lost 8 bases, and 10 bases stayed unmatched.

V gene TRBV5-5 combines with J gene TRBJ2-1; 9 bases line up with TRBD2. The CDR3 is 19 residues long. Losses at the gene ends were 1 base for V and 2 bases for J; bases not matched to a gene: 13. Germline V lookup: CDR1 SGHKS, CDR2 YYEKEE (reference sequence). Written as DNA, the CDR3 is TGTGCCAGCAGCTTGTGGCTGGCGGGAGGGAAAGACACCTACAATGAGCAGTTCTTC. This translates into CASSLWLAGGKDTYNEQFF. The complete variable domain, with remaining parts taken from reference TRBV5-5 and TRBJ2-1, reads DAGVTQSPTHLIKTRGQQVTLRCSPISGHKSVSWYQQVLGQGPQFIFQYYEKEERGRGNFPDRFSARQFPNYSSELNVNALLLGDSALYLCASSLWLAGGKDTYNEQFFGPGTRLTVL.

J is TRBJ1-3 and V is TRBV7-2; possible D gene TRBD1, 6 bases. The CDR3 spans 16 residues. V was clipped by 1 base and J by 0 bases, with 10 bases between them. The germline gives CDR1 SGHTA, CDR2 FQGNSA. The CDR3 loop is CASSLVGRGSGNTIYF. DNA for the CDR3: TGTGCCAGCAGCTTAGTCGGCAGGGGCTCTGGAAACACCATATATTTT.

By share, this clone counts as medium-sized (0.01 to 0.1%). CDR3 sequence (DNA): TGTGCCAGCAGCCCACTCCGGACAGGGGGTGACTATGGCTACACCTTC. Translating gives CASSPLRTGGDYGYTF. The rearrangement joins TRBV7-9 to TRBJ1-2; 10 nucleotides line up with TRBD1. The CDR3 is 16 amino acids. Germline V gene lookup returns CDR1 SEHNR and CDR2 FQNEAQ (reference sequence). After removal of 5 bases from V and 3 bases from J, the junction contained 9 bases not matched to a gene.

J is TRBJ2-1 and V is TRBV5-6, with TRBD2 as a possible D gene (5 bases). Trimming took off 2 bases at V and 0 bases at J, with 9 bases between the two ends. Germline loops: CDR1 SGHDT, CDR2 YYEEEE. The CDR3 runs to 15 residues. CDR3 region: CASSFLGSSYNEQFF. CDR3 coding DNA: TGTGCCAGCAGCTTCCTTGGGAGCTCCTACAATGAGCAGTTCTTC.

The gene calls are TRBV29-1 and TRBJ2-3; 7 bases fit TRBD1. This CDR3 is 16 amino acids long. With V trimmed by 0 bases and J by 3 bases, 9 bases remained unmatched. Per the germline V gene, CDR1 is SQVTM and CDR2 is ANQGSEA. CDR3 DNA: TGCAGCGTTGAAGATCGGGCAGGGGGACCGACAGATACGCAGTATTTT. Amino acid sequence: CSVEDRAGGPTDTQYF.

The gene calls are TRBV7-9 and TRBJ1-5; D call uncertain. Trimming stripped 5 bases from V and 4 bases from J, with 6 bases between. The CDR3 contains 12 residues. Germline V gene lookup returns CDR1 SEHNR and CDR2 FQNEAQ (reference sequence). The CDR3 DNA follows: TGTGCCAGCAGCGGAGAGAATCAGCCCCAGCATTTT. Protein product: CASSGENQPQHF.

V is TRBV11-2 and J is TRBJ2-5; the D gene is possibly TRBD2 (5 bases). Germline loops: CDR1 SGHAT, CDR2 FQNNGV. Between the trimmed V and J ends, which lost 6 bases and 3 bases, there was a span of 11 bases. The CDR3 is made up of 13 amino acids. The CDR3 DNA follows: TGTGCCAGCAGTAAAGAGCGGAAAGAGACCCAGTACTTC. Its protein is CASSKERKETQYF.

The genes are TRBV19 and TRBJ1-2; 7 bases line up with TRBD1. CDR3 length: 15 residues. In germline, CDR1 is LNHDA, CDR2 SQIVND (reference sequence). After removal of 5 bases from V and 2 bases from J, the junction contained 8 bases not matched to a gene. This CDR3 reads CASSVQGSLNYGYTF. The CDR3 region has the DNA TGTGCCAGTAGTGTACAGGGGTCCCTGAACTATGGCTACACCTTC.

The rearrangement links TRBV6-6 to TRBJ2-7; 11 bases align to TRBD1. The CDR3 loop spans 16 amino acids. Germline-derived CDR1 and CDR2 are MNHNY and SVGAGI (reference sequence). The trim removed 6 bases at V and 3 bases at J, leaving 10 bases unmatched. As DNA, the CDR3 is TGTGCCAGCAGGCATGACTCCGGGACAGGGGGCTACGAGCAGTACTTC. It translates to CASRHDSGTGGYEQYF.

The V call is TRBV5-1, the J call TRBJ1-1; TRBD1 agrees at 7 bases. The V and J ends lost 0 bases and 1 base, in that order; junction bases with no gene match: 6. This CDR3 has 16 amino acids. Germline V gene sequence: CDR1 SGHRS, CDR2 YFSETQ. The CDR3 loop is CASSLDGQAGNTEAFF. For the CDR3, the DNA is TGCGCCAGCAGCTTGGACGGACAGGCCGGGAACACTGAAGCTTTCTTT.

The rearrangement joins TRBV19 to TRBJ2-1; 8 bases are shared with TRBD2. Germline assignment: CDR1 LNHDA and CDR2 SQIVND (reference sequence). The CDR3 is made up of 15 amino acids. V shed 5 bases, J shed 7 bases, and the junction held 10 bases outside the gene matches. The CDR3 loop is CASSAPGLVSNEQFF. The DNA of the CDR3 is TGTGCCAGTAGTGCCCCGGGACTAGTCTCTAATGAGCAGTTCTTC.

CDR3 sequence (DNA): TGTGCCAGCAGCCAAGGACTAGAGGCAGATACGCAGTATTTT. It yields the protein CASSQGLEADTQYF. The chain is built from TRBV4-2 and TRBJ2-3; D is perhaps TRBD2 (6 bases). Trimming stripped 1 base from V and 4 bases from J, with 9 bases between. The CDR3 has 14 amino acids. Germline V gene lookup returns CDR1 LGHNA and CDR2 YNFKEQ.

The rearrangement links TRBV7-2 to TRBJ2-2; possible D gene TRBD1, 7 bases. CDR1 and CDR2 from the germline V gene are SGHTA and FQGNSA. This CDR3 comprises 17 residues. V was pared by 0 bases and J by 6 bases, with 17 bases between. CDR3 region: CASSLAPAGGTAGELFF. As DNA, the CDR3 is TGTGCCAGCAGCTTAGCGCCGGCAGGGGGGACGGCCGGGGAGCTGTTTTTT.

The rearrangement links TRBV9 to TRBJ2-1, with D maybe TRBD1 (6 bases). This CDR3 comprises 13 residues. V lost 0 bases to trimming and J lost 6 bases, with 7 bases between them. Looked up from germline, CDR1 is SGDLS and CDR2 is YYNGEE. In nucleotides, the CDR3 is TGTGCCAGCAGCGTAGGCAGGGGCAATGAGCAGTTCTTC. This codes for CASSVGRGNEQFF.

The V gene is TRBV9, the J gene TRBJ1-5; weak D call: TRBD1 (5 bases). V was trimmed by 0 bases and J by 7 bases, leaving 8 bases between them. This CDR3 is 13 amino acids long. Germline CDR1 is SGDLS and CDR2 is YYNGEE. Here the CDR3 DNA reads TGTGCCAGCAGCGTAGGGCAGGGCCAGCCCCAGCATTTT. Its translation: CASSVGQGQPQHF. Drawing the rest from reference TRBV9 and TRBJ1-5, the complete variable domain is DSGVTQTPKHLITATGQRVTLRCSPRSGDLSVYWYQQSLDQGLQFLIQYYNGEERAKGNILERFSAQQFPDLHSELNLSSLELGDSALYFCASSVGQGQPQHFGDGTRLSIL.

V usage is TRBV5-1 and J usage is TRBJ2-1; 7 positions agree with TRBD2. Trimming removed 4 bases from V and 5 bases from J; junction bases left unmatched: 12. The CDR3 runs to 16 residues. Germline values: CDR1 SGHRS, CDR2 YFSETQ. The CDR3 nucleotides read TGCGCCAGCAGCGCGACGCTAGCGGCGACACACAATGAGCAGTTCTTC. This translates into CASSATLAATHNEQFF.

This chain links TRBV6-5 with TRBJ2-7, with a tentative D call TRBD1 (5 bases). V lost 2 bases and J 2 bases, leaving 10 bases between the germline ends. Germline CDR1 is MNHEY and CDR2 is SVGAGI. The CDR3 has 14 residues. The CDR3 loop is CASSYNRRAYEQYF. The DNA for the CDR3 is TGTGCCAGCAGTTACAACAGGCGAGCCTACGAGCAGTACTTC.